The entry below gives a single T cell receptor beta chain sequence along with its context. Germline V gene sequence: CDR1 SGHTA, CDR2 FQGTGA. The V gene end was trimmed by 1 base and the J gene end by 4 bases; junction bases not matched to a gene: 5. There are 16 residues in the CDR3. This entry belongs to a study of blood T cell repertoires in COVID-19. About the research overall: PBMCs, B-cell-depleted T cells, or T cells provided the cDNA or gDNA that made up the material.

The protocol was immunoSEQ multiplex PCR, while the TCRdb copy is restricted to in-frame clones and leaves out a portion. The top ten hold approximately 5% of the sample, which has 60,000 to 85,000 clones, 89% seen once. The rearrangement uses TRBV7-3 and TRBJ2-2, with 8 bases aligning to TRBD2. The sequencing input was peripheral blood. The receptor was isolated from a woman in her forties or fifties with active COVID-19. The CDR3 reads CASSLMSGSRTGELFF. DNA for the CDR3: TGTGCCAGCAGCTTAATGAGCGGGAGTCGCACCGGGGAGCTGTTTTTT. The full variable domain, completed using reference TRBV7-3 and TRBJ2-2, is GAGVSQTPSNKVTEKGKYVELRCDPISGHTALYWYRQSLGQGPEFLIYFQGTGAADDSGLPNDRFFAVRPEGSVSTLKIQRTERGDSAVYLCASSLMSGSRTGELFFGEGSRLTVL.